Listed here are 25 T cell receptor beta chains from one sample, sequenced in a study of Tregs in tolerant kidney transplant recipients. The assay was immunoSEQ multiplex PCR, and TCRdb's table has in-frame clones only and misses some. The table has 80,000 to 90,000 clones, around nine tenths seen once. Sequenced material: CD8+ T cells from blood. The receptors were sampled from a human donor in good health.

The CDR3 DNA reads as TGTGCCAGCAGCCTTTCGAACACCGGGGAGCTGTTTTTT. It specifies CASSLSNTGELFF. This chain joins TRBV7-9 and TRBJ2-2; D is undetermined. The CDR3 runs 13 residues. Germline V gene sequence: CDR1 SEHNR, CDR2 FQNEAQ (reference sequence). V was pared by 5 bases and J by 0 bases, with 4 bases between. The entire variable domain, with the rest obtained from reference TRBV7-9 and TRBJ2-2, is as follows: DTGVSQNPRHKITKRGQNVTFRCDPISEHNRLYWYRQTLGQGPEFLTYFQNEAQLEKSRLLSDRFSAERPKGSFSTLEIQRTEQGDSAMYLCASSLSNTGELFFGEGSRLTVL.

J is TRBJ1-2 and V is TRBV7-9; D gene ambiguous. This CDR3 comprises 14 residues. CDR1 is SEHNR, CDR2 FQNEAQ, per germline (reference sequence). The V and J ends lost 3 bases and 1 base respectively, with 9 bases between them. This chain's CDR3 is CASSLDGDNYGYTF. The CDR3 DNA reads TGTGCCAGCAGCTTGGACGGGGATAACTATGGCTACACCTTC.

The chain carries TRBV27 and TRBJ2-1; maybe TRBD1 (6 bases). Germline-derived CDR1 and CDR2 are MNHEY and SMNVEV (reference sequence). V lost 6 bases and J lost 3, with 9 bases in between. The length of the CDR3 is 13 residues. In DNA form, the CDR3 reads TGTGCCAGCAGGACGGGACACTACAATGAGCAGTTCTTC. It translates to CASRTGHYNEQFF.

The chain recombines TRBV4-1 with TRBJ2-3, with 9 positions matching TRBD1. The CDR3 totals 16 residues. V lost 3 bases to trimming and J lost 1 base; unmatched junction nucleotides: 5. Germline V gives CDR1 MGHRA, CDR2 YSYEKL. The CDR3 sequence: CASSHFRDRGTDTQYF. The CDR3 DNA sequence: TGCGCCAGCAGCCATTTCCGGGACAGGGGCACAGATACGCAGTATTTT.

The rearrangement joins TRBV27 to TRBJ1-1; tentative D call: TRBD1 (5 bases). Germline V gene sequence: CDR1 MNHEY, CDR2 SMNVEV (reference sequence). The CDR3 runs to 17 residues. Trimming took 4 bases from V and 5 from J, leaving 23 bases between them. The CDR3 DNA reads TGTGCCAGCAGTTCCAGGGTTATTCGCTGGCGTTCGACTGAAGCTTTCTTT. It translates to CASSSRVIRWRSTEAFF.

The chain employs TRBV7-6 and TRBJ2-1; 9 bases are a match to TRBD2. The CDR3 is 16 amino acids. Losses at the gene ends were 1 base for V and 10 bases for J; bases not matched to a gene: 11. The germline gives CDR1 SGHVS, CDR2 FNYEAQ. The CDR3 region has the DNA TGTGCCAGCAGCTTAGGCATAGTAGCGGGAGCTGGGGAGCAGTTCTTC. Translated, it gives CASSLGIVAGAGEQFF.

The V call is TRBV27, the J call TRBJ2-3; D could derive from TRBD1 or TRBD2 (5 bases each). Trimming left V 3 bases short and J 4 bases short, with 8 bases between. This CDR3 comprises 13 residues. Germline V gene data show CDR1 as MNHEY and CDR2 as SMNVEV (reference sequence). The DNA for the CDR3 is TGTGCCAGCAGTTTTCTGGGGGCAGATACGCAGTATTTT. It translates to CASSFLGADTQYF.

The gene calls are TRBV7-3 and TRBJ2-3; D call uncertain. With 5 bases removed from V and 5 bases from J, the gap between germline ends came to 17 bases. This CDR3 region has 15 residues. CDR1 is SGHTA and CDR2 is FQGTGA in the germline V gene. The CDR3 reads CASSPTGAPRDTQYF. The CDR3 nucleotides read TGTGCCAGCAGCCCTACCGGCGCCCCGCGAGATACGCAGTATTTT.

The CDR3 sequence is CASSWDGTGSSIYNEQFF. In DNA, the CDR3 is TGTGCCAGCAGCTGGGACGGGACAGGATCGAGTATCTACAATGAGCAGTTCTTC. The chain employs TRBV5-4 and TRBJ2-1, with 8 bases aligning to TRBD1. Looked up from germline, CDR1 is SGHNT and CDR2 is YYREEE (reference sequence). The V segment lost 3 bases and the J segment 3 bases; nucleotides outside the gene matches: 14. This CDR3 is built from 18 residues.

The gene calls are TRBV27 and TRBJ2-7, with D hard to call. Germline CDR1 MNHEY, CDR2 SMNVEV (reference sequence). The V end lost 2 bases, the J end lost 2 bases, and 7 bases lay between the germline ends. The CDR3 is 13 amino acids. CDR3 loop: CASSLGSAYEQYF. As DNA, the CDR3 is TGTGCCAGCAGTTTAGGTTCGGCCTACGAGCAGTACTTC.

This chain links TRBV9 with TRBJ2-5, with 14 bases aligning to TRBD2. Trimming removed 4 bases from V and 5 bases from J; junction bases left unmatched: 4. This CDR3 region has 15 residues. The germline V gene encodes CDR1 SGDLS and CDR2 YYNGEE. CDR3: CASSWTSGGSETQYF. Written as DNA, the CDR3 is TGTGCCAGCAGCTGGACTAGCGGGGGGTCGGAGACCCAGTACTTC.

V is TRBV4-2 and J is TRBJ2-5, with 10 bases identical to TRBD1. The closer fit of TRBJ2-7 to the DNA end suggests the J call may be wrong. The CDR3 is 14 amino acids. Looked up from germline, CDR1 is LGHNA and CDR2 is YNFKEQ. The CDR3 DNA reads TGTGCCAGCTGCGCGACAGGGGGCAACTACGAGCAGTACTTC. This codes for CASCATGGNYEQYF.

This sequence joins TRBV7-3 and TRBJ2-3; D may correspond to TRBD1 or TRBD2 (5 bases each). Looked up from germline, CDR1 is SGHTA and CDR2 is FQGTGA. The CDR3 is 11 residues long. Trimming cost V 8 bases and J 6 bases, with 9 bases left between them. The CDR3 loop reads CASVGTDTQYF. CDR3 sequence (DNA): TGTGCCAGCGTAGGGACGGATACGCAGTATTTT.

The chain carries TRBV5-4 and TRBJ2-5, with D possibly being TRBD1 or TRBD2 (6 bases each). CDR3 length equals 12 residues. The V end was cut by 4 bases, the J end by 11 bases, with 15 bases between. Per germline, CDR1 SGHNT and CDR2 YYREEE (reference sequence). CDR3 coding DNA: TGTGCCAGCAGCCTGGGGGCTAGCGAACAGTACTTC. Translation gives CASSLGASEQYF.

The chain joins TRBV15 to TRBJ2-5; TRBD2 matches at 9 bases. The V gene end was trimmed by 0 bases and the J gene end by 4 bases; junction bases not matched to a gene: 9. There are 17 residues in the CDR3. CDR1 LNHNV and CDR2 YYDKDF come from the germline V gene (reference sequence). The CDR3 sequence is CATSRDRRGRELETQYF. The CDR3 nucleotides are TGTGCCACCAGCAGAGATCGTCGCGGGAGGGAGTTAGAGACCCAGTACTTC. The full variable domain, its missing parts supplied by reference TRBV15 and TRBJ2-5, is DAMVIQNPRYQVTQFGKPVTLSCSQTLNHNVMYWYQQKSSQAPKLLFHYYDKDFNNEADTPDNFQSRRPNTSFCFLDIRSPGLGDTAMYLCATSRDRRGRELETQYFGPGTRLLVL.

CDR3 amino acids: CASSLVEGALYEQYF. DNA of the CDR3: TGCGCCAGCAGCTTGGTGGAGGGGGCGTTGTACGAGCAGTACTTC. This sequence joins TRBV5-1 and TRBJ2-7; possibly TRBD1 for D (7 bases). V shed 0 bases and J shed 4 bases, with 14 bases lying between them. This CDR3 comprises 15 residues. From germline, CDR1 is SGHRS and CDR2 YFSETQ.

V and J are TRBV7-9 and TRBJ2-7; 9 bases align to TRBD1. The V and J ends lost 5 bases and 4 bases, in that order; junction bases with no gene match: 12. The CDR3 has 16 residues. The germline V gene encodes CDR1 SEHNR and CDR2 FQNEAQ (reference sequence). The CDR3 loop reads CASSRGMGTGLYEQYF. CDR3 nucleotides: TGTGCCAGCAGCAGAGGAATGGGGACAGGGCTGTACGAGCAGTACTTC.

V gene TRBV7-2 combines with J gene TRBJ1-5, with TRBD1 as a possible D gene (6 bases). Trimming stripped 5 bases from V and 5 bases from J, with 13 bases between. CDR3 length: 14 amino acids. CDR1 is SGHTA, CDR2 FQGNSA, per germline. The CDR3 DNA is TGTGCCAGCAGCAAGACAGGCCTTTATCAGCCCCAGCATTTT. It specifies CASSKTGLYQPQHF.

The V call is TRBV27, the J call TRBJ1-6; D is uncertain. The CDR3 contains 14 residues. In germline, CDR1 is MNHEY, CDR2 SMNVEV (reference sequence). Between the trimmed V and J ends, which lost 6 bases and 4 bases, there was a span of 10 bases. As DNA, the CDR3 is TGTGCCAGCAGCCGAAGCAGTTATAATTCACCCCTCCACTTT. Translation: CASSRSSYNSPLHF.

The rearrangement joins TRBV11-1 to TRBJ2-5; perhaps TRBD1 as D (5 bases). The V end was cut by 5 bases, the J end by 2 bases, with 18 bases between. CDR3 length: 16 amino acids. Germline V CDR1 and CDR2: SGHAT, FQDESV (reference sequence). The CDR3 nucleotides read TGTGCCAGCAGCCCTCGAGTTTCAGGGCAACAAGAGACCCAGTACTTC. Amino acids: CASSPRVSGQQETQYF.

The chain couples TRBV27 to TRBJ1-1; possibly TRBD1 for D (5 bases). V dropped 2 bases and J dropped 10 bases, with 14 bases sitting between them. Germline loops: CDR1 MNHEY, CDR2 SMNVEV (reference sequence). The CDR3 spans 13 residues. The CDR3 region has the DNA TGTGCCAGCAGTTTAGGGGCGCCCGTCGCAGCTTTCTTT. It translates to CASSLGAPVAAFF.

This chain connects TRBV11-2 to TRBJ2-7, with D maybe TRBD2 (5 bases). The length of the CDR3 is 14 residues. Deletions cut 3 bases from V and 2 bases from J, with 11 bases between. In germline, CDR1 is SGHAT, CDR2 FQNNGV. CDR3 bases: TGTGCCAGCAGCTTGCACACCGGGGCCTACGAGCAGTACTTC. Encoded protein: CASSLHTGAYEQYF.

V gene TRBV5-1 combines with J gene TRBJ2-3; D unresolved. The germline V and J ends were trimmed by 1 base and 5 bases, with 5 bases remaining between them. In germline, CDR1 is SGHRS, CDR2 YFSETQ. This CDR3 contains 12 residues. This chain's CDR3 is CASSLSLDTQYF. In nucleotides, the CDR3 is TGCGCCAGCAGCTTGTCTTTAGATACGCAGTATTTT.

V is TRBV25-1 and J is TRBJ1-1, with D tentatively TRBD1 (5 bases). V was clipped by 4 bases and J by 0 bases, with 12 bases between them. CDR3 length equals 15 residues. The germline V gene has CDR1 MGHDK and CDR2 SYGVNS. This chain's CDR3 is CASSGGVRLNTEAFF. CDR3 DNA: TGTGCCAGCAGTGGGGGGGTAAGGTTGAACACTGAAGCTTTCTTT.

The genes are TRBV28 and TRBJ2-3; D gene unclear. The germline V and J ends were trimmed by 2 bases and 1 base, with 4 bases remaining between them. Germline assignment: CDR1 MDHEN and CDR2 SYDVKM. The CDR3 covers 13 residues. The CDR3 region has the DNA TGTGCCAGCAGTTTACAGGGCACAGATACGCAGTATTTT. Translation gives CASSLQGTDTQYF.